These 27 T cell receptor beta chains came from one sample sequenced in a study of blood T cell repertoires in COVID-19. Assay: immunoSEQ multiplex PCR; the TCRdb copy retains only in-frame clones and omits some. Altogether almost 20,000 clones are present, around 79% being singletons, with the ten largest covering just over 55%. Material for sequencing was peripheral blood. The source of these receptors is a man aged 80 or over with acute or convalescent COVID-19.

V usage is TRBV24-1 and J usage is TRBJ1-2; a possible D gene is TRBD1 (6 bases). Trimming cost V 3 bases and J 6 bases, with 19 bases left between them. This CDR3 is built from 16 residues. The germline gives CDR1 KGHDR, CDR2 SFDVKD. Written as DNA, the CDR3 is TGTGCCACCAGTGATCCTCGGACAGATTCCCCCGATGGCTACACCTTC. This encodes CATSDPRTDSPDGYTF.

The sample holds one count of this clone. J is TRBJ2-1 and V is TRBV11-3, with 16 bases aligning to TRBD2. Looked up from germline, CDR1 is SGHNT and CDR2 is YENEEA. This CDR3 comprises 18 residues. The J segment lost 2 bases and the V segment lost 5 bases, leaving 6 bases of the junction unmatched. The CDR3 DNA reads TGTGCCAGCAGCGGGGGGGGACTAGCGGGAGGGCCCTACAATGAGCAGTTCTTC. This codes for CASSGGGLAGGPYNEQFF.

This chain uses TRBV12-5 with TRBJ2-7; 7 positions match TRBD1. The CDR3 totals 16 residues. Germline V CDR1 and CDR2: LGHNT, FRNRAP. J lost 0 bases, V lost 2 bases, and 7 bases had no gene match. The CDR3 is CASGLTGTESSYEQYF. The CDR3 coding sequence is TGTGCTAGTGGTTTGACCGGGACAGAGAGCTCCTACGAGCAGTACTTC.

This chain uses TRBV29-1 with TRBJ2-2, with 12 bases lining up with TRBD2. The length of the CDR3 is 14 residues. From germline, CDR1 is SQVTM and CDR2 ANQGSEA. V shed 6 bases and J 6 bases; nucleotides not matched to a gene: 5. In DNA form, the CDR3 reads TGCAGCGTCGGACTAGCGGGGAGGGCCGGGGAGCTGTTTTTT. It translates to CSVGLAGRAGELFF.

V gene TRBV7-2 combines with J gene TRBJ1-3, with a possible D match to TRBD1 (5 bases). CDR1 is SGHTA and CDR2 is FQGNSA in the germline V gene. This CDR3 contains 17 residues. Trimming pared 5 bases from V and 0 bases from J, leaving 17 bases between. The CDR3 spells CASSPTGTGGSGNTIYF. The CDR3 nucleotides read TGTGCCAGCAGCCCTACCGGCACGGGGGGCTCTGGAAACACCATATATTTT.

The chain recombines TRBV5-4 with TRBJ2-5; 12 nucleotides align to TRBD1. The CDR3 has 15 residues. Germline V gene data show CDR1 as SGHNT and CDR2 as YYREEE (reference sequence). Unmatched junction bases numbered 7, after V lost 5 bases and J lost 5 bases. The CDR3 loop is CASRPGTGGAETQYF. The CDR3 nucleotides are TGTGCCAGCAGACCTGGGACAGGGGGCGCGGAGACCCAGTACTTC.

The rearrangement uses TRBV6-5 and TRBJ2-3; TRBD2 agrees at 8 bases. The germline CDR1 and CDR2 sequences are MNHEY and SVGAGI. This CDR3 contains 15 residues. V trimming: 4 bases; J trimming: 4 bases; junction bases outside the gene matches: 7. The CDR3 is CASSLKRGGADTQYF. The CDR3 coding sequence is TGTGCCAGCAGTTTAAAACGGGGGGGGGCAGATACGCAGTATTTT.

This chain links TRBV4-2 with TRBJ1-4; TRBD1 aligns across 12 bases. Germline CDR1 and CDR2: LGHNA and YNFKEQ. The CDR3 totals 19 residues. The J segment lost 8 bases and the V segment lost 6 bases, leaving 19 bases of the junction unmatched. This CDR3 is CASRDSPTGTGGTREKLFF. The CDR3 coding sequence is TGTGCCAGCAGGGATTCCCCCACCGGGACAGGGGGCACCAGGGAAAAACTGTTTTTT.

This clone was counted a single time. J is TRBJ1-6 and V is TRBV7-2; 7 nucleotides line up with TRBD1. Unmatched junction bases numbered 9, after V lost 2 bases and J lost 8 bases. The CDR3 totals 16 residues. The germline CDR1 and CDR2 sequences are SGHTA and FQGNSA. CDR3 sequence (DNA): TGTGCCAGCAGCTTACTAACCGACAGGGTGTATTCACCCCTCCACTTT. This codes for CASSLLTDRVYSPLHF.

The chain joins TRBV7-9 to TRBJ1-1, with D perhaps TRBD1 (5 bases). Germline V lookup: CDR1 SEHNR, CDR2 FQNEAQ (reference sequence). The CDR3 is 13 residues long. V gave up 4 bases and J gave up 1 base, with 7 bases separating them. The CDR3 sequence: CASSYDRNTEAFF. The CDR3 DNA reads TGTGCCAGCAGCTACGACAGGAACACTGAAGCTTTCTTT.

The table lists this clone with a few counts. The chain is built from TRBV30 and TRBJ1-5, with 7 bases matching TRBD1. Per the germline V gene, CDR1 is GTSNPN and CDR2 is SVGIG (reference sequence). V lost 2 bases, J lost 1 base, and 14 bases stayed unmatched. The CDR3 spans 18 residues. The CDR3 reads CAWSKTGVKWISNQPQHF. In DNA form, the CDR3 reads TGTGCCTGGAGTAAAACAGGGGTGAAGTGGATCAGCAATCAGCCCCAGCATTTT.

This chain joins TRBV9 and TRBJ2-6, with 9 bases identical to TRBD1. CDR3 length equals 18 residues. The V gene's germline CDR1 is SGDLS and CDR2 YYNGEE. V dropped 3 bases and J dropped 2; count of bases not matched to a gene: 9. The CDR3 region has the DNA TGTGCCAGCAGCGAGGCCGGGACAGGGATTGCTGGGGCCAACGTCCTGACTTTC. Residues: CASSEAGTGIAGANVLTF.

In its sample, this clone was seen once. DNA for the CDR3: TGTGCCAGCAGCCAGGGGTCGAGTTTGTATGGCTACACCTTC. Protein sequence: CASSQGSSLYGYTF. The chain uses TRBV28 and TRBJ1-2; a weak D match, TRBD1 (6 bases). Looked up from germline, CDR1 is MDHEN and CDR2 is SYDVKM. Trimming pared 6 bases from V and 5 bases from J, leaving 16 bases between. The CDR3 totals 14 residues.

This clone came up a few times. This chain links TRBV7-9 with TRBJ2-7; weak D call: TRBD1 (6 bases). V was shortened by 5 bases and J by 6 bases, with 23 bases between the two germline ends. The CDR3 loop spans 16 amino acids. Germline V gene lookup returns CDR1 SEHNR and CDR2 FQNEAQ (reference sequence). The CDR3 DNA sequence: TGTGCCAGCAGCCCCACCCTAACCTTCAGGGGACGCGAGCAGTACTTC. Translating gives CASSPTLTFRGREQYF.

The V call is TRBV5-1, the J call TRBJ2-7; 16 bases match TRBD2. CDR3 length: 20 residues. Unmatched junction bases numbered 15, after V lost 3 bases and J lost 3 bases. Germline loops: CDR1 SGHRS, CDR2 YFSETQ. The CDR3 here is CASSWGLAGGETGTLYEQYF. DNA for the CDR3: TGCGCCAGCAGCTGGGGACTAGCGGGAGGGGAAACCGGGACCCTCTACGAGCAGTACTTC.

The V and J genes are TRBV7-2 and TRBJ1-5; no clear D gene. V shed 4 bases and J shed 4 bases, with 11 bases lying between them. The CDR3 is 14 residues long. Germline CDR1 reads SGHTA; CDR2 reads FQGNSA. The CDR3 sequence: CASSSPGQNQPQHF. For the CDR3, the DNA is TGTGCCAGCAGCTCCCCGGGTCAGAATCAGCCCCAGCATTTT.

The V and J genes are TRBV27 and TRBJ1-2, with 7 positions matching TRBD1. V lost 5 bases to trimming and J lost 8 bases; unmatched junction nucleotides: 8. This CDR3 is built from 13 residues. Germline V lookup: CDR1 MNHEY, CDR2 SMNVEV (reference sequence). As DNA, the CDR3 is TGTGCCAGCAGTCCAGAAGGGGGCCGGGGCTACACCTTC. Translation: CASSPEGGRGYTF.

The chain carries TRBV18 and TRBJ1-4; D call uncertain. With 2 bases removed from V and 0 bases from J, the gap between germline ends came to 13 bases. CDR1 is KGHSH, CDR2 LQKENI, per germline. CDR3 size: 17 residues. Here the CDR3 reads CASSPITVVATNEKLFF. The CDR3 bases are TGTGCCAGCTCACCAATTACAGTAGTTGCAACTAATGAAAAACTGTTTTTT. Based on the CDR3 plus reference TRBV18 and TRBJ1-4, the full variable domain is NAGVMQNPRHLVRRRGQEARLRCSPMKGHSHVYWYRQLPEEGLKFMVYLQKENIIDESGMPKERFSAEFPKEGPSILRIQQVVRGDSAAYFCASSPITVVATNEKLFFGSGTQLSVL.

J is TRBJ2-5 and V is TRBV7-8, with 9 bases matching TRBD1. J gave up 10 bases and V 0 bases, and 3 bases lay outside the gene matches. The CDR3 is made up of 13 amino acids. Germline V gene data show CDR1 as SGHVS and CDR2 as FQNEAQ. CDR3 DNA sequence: TGTGCCAGCAGCTTAGCTCCGGGACAGGGCCAGTACTTC. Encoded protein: CASSLAPGQGQYF.

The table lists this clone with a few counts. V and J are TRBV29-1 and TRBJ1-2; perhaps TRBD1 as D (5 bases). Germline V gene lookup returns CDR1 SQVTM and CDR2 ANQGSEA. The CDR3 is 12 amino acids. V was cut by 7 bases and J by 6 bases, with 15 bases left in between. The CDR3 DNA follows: TGCAGCGCTATGACACCCAGGGATGGCTACACCTTC. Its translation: CSAMTPRDGYTF.

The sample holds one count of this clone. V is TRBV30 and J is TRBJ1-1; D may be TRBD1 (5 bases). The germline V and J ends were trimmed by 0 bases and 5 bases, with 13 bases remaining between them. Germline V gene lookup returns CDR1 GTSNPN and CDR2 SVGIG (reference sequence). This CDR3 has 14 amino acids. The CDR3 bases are TGTGCCTGGAGTGTACGTAGGGGAAGAACTGAAGCTTTCTTT. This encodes CAWSVRRGRTEAFF.

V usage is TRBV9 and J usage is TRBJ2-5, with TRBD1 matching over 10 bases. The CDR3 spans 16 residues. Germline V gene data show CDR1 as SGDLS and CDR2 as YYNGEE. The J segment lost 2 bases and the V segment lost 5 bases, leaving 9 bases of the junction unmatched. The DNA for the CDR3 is TGTGCCAGCAGTTTTACCGGGACAGGGGAGCAAGAGACCCAGTACTTC. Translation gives CASSFTGTGEQETQYF.

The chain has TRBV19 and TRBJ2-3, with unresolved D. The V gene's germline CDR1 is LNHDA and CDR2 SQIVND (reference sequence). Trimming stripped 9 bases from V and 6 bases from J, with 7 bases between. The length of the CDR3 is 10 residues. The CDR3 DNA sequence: TGTGCCAGGCTGGGCGATACGCAGTATTTT. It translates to CARLGDTQYF.

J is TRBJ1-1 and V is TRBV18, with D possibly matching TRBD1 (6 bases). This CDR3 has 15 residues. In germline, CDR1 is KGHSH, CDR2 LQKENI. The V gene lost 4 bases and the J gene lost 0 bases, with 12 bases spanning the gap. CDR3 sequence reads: CASSLSGVMNTEAFF. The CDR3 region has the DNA TGTGCCAGCTCACTCTCAGGGGTAATGAACACTGAAGCTTTCTTT. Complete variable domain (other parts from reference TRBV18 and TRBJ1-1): NAGVMQNPRHLVRRRGQEARLRCSPMKGHSHVYWYRQLPEEGLKFMVYLQKENIIDESGMPKERFSAEFPKEGPSILRIQQVVRGDSAAYFCASSLSGVMNTEAFFGQGTRLTVV.

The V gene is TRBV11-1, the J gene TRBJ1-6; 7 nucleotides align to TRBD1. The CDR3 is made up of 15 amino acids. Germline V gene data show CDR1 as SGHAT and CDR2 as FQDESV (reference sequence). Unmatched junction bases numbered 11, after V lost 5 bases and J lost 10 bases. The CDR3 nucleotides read TGTGCCAGCAGCCGAGACGACAGGGACGAATCACCCCTCCACTTT. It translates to CASSRDDRDESPLHF.

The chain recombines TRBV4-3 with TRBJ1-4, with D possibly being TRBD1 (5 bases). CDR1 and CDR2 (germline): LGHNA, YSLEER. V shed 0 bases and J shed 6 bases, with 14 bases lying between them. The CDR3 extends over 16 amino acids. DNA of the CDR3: TGCGCCAGCAGCCAAGATCGTCTGGGAGGGGATGAAAAACTGTTTTTT. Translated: CASSQDRLGGDEKLFF.

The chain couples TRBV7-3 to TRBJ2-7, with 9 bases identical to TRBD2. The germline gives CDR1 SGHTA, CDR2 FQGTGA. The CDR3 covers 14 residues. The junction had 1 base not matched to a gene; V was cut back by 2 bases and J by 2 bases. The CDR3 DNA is TGTGCCAGCAGCTTAGTAGCGGGAGCCTACGAGCAGTACTTC. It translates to CASSLVAGAYEQYF.